These 16 T cell receptor beta chains came from one sample sequenced in a study of blood T cells in healthy people across ages. A sample-barcoded 5' primer and a J-beta primer mix were used in a second PCR of roughly 7 to 11 cycles. A single record per CDR3 protein comes from TCRdb applying MiXCR to the 5' RACE reads. The table lists fewer than 1,000,000 distinct CDR3 sequences, around 50% of them singletons. Sequenced: blood. The origin of the receptors is a man older than 75 in good health.

This chain links TRBV2 with TRBJ2-2; 8 nucleotides agree with TRBD1. This CDR3 has 15 residues. CDR1 and CDR2 from the germline V gene are SNHLY and FYNNEI. V shed 6 bases, J shed 3 bases, and the junction held 6 bases outside the gene matches. CDR3 in amino acids: CASRRQGSDTGELFF. CDR3 nucleotides: TGTGCCAGCAGGAGACAGGGGTCGGACACCGGGGAGCTGTTTTTT.

The chain employs TRBV29-1 and TRBJ2-1, with TRBD2 as a possible D gene (5 bases). This CDR3 comprises 10 residues. The V end lost 8 bases, the J end lost 7 bases, and 9 bases lay between the germline ends. The germline V gene has CDR1 SQVTM and CDR2 ANQGSEA. The CDR3 is CSSTGNEQFF. CDR3 coding DNA: TGCAGCTCGACGGGGAATGAGCAGTTCTTC.

This clonotype came up a few times. V is TRBV7-3 and J is TRBJ2-7, with a possible D match to TRBD1 (5 bases). Trimming stripped 1 base from V and 9 bases from J, with 13 bases between. This CDR3 has 13 residues. Germline V gene lookup returns CDR1 SGHTA and CDR2 FQGTGA. In nucleotides, the CDR3 is TGTGCCAGCAGCTTAAGGTCGGACACTCGGCAGTACTTC. Residues: CASSLRSDTRQYF.

This sequence joins TRBV7-8 and TRBJ2-7; D remains unclear. This CDR3 contains 13 residues. V was trimmed by 5 bases and J by 4 bases, leaving 12 bases between them. From germline, CDR1 is SGHVS and CDR2 FQNEAQ. The CDR3 sequence: CASSLGKVYEQYF. CDR3 in DNA: TGTGCCAGCAGCCTAGGGAAAGTGTACGAGCAGTACTTC.

The V gene is TRBV4-3, the J gene TRBJ2-3; D uncertain. Trimming pared 1 base from V and 5 bases from J, leaving 10 bases between. Germline V gives CDR1 LGHNA, CDR2 YSLEER. The CDR3 totals 14 residues. The CDR3 protein is CASSQARPGDTQYF. CDR3 nucleotides: TGCGCCAGCAGCCAAGCCCGGCCCGGAGATACGCAGTATTTT.

A few counts support this clonotype. The rearrangement links TRBV7-2 to TRBJ2-3, with 8 bases lining up with TRBD2. The CDR3 has 14 residues. Germline values: CDR1 SGHTA, CDR2 FQGNSA. Trimming cost V 3 bases and J 7 bases; bases outside gene matches: 6. CDR3 protein: CASSLKRERNTQYF. The CDR3 nucleotides are TGTGCCAGCAGCTTGAAGCGGGAGCGGAATACGCAGTATTTT.

The genes are TRBV10-3 and TRBJ2-3, with TRBD2 matching 14 bases. The J segment lost 6 bases and the V segment lost 4 bases, leaving 3 bases of the junction unmatched. The CDR3 contains 15 residues. Germline V gene lookup returns CDR1 ENHRY and CDR2 SYGVKD. The CDR3 region has the DNA TGTGCCATCAGTGGCCGACTAGCGGGAGGGGATACGCAGTATTTT. Residues: CAISGRLAGGDTQYF.

The chain links TRBV7-3 to TRBJ2-7; 7 bases align to TRBD2. The CDR3 length is 14 residues. CDR1 is SGHTA, CDR2 FQGTGA, per germline. The junction had 9 bases not matched to a gene; V was cut back by 5 bases and J by 5 bases. The CDR3 here is CASSPRAGYDEQYF. In nucleotides, the CDR3 is TGTGCCAGCAGCCCACGAGCGGGATACGACGAGCAGTACTTC.

The V call is TRBV9, the J call TRBJ1-2, with a weak D call TRBD1 (5 bases). Germline CDR1 and CDR2: SGDLS and YYNGEE. There are 15 residues in the CDR3. V lost 3 bases, J lost 2 bases, and 14 bases lay in between. Here the CDR3 DNA reads TGTGCCAGCAGCGCAAATTCGGGGCCCAACTATGGCTACACCTTC. Protein sequence: CASSANSGPNYGYTF.

The chain joins TRBV15 to TRBJ2-5; TRBD1 matches 8 bases. This CDR3 is 13 amino acids long. After removal of 6 bases from V and 4 bases from J, the junction contained 4 bases not matched to a gene. Looked up from germline, CDR1 is LNHNV and CDR2 is YYDKDF (reference sequence). DNA of the CDR3: TGTGCCACCAGTGGGACAGGAGTAGAGACCCAGTACTTC. Residues: CATSGTGVETQYF.

DNA of the CDR3: TGTGCCAGCAGCCCGGAAATTCCCAATGAGCAGTTCTTC. This translates into CASSPEIPNEQFF. V and J are TRBV11-3 and TRBJ2-1; unclear D gene. The CDR3 has 13 amino acids. V was trimmed by 5 bases and J by 6 bases, leaving 11 bases between them. The germline gives CDR1 SGHNT, CDR2 YENEEA.

This clonotype was seen only a few times. The rearrangement joins TRBV29-1 to TRBJ2-5; 10 nucleotides line up with TRBD1. This CDR3 is 13 amino acids long. The V gene's germline CDR1 is SQVTM and CDR2 ANQGSEA. V lost 4 bases to trimming and J lost 11 bases; unmatched junction nucleotides: 10. CDR3 sequence: CSVVGTGEVGQYF. The CDR3 region has the DNA TGCAGCGTTGTGGGGACAGGGGAGGTAGGGCAGTACTTC.

This CDR3 reads CASSFGDRVTSTDTQYF. The DNA of the CDR3 is TGTGCCAGCAGCTTCGGGGACAGGGTAACTAGCACAGATACGCAGTATTTT. The chain has TRBV11-2 and TRBJ2-3, with TRBD1 matching over 9 bases. Germline lookup yields CDR1 SGHAT and CDR2 FQNNGV. V was pared by 3 bases and J by 0 bases, with 7 bases of the junction left unmatched. The length of the CDR3 is 17 residues.

This clonotype came up a few times. The chain combines TRBV12-3 or TRBV12-4 with TRBJ1-5; D is unclear. Trimming left V 1 base short and J 4 bases short, with 11 bases between. This CDR3 contains 15 residues. The CDR3 DNA reads TGTGCCAGCAGTTTAGTAGGTTCGGCTAATCAGCCCCAGCATTTT. Encoded protein: CASSLVGSANQPQHF.

CDR3 nucleotides: TGTGCCAGCAGTCACGGACTAGCGGACACAGATACGCAGTATTTT. Translation gives CASSHGLADTDTQYF. The gene calls are TRBV28 and TRBJ2-3; 10 bases align to TRBD2. The CDR3 contains 15 residues. CDR1 is MDHEN, CDR2 SYDVKM, per germline. The V and J ends lost 5 bases and 2 bases, in that order; junction bases with no gene match: 4. The full variable domain, in which reference TRBV28 and TRBJ2-3 provide the parts outside the CDR3, is DVKVTQSSRYLVKRTGEKVFLECVQDMDHENMFWYRQDPGLGLRLIYFSYDVKMKEKGDIPEGYSVSREKKERFSLILESASTNQTSMYLCASSHGLADTDTQYFGPGTRLTVL.

Here the CDR3 reads CASSQVYGTGETQYF. CDR3 coding DNA: TGTGCCAGCAGCCAGGTATACGGGACGGGGGAGACCCAGTACTTC. The J gene is TRBJ2-5, the V gene TRBV3-1; tentatively, D is TRBD1 or TRBD2 (5 bases each). The CDR3 runs 15 residues. Per the germline V gene, CDR1 is LGHDT and CDR2 is YNNKEL (reference sequence). Trimming shortened V by 3 bases and J by 5 bases, and 16 bases separated the two germline ends.